This T cell receptor (beta chain) was captured in a study of cytotoxic CD8 clonotypes in ibrutinib-treated CLL. Findings of the study overall: Clonality increased at ibrutinib response and stayed stable in sustained remission. At progression, however, it fell back toward baseline.

This CDR3 comprises 15 residues. V dropped 2 bases and J dropped 4 bases, with 13 bases sitting between them. Germline V gene sequence: CDR1 SGHNT, CDR2 YYREEE (reference sequence). This table comes from immunoSEQ multiplex PCR, and its TCRdb copy is limited to in-frame clones, with some not included. The table records 300,000 to 400,000 clones, approximately 67% of them present only once. As concerns this clone: Its specificity is unknown.

The rearrangement joins TRBV5-4 to TRBJ2-1, with TRBD2 as a possible D gene (6 bases). The starting material was PBMCs, obtained after 36 months of ibrutinib treatment. The receptor was derived from a human donor with chronic lymphocytic leukemia. The CDR3 spells CASSFSGSGYNEQFF. The CDR3, as DNA: TGTGCCAGCAGCTTTTCCGGGAGTGGTTACAATGAGCAGTTCTTC.